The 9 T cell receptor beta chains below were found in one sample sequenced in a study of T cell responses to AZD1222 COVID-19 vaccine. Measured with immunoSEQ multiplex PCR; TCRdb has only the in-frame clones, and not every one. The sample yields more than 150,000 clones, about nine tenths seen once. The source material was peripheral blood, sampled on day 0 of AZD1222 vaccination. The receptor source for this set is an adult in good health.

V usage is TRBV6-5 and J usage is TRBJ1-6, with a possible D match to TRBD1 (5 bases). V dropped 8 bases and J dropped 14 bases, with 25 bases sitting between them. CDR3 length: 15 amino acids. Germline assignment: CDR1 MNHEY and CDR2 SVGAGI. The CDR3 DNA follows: TGTGCCAGCTCAGGAATACCAGGGTCTAGTCCGGCCCTCCACTTT. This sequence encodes CASSGIPGSSPALHF.

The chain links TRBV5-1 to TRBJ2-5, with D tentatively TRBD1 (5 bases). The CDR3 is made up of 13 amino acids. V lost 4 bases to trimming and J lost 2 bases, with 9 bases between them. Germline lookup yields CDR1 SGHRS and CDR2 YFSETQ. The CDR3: CASSNGHQETQYF. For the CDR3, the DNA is TGCGCCAGCAGCAACGGACATCAAGAGACCCAGTACTTC.

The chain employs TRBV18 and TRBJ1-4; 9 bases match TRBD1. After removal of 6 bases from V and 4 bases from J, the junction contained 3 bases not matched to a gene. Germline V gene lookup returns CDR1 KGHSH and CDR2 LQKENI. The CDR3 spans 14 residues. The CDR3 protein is CASSQDRGNEKLFF. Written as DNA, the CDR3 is TGTGCCAGCTCGCAGGACAGGGGTAATGAAAAACTGTTTTTT.

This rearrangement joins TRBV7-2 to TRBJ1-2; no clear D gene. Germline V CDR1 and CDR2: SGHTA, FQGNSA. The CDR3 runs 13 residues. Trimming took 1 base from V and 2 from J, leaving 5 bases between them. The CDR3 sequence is CASSLVGNYGYTF. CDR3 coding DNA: TGTGCCAGCAGCTTAGTGGGGAACTATGGCTACACCTTC.

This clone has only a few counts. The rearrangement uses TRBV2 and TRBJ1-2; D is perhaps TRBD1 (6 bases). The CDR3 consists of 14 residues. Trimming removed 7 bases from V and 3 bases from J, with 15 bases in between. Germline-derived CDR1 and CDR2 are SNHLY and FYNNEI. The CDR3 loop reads CASTRGGLDYGYTF. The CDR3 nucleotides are TGTGCCAGCACGAGGGGGGGCTTGGACTATGGCTACACCTTC.

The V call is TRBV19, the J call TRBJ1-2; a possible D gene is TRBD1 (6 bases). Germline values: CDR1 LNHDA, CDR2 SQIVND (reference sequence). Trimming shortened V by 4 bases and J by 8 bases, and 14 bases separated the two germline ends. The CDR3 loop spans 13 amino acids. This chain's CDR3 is CASSNNRAGGYTF. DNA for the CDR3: TGTGCCAGTAGTAACAACAGGGCTGGCGGCTACACCTTC.

CDR3 nucleotides: TGCGCCAGCAGCCAAGATTCCCGTAGAAAACAGTCAAGGAGCTATGGCTACACCTTC. Its protein product is CASSQDSRRKQSRSYGYTF. This chain joins TRBV4-1 and TRBJ1-2; D unclear. The germline CDR1 and CDR2 sequences are MGHRA and YSYEKL. The V end lost 0 bases, the J end lost 4 bases, and 24 bases lay between the germline ends. The CDR3 contains 19 residues.

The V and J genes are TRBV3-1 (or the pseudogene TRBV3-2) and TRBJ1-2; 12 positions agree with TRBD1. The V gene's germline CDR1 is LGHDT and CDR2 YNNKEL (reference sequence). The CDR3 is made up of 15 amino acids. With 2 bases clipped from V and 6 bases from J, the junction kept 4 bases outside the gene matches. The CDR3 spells CASSQPGQGANGYTF. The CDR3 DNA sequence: TGTGCCAGCAGCCAACCGGGACAGGGGGCGAATGGCTACACCTTC.

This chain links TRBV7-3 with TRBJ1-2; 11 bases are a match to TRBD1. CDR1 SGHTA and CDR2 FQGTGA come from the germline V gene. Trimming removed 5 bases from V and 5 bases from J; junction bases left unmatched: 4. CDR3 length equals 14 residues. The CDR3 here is CASSEGTGGYGYTF. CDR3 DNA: TGTGCCAGCAGCGAAGGGACAGGGGGTTATGGCTACACCTTC.